Shown below are 10 T cell receptor beta chains from a single sample sequenced in a study of blood T cell repertoires in COVID-19. Sequencing was performed with immunoSEQ multiplex PCR; in TCRdb, only in-frame clones are kept and a portion is missing. Of 99,000 or so clones listed, 81% were seen once; the top ten hold 37%. The sample was peripheral blood. Source of these receptors: an elderly man with acute or convalescent COVID-19.

The chain has TRBV28 and TRBJ2-7, with TRBD2 matching over 11 bases. The CDR3 has 15 residues. Germline CDR1 and CDR2: MDHEN and SYDVKM. The V gene end was trimmed by 6 bases and the J gene end by 6 bases; junction bases not matched to a gene: 10. CDR3 in DNA: TGTGCCAGCAGGGACTTAACTAGCGGGAGTGGCGAGCAGTACTTC. Its protein is CASRDLTSGSGEQYF.

The J gene is TRBJ1-5, the V gene TRBV6-1; 9 positions agree with TRBD1. Germline V gives CDR1 MNHNS, CDR2 SASEGT. This CDR3 has 15 amino acids. The ends lost 5 bases at V and 3 bases at J; junction bases unmatched: 5. The CDR3, as DNA: TGTGCCAGCAGTCCCGGGACAGGGAACAATCAGCCCCAGCATTTT. Translated: CASSPGTGNNQPQHF.

A single count supports this clone. The chain employs TRBV4-2 and TRBJ1-5; no firm D call. CDR3 length: 14 amino acids. Trimming shortened V by 1 base and J by 2 bases, and 6 bases separated the two germline ends. Germline V gene sequence: CDR1 LGHNA, CDR2 YNFKEQ. The CDR3 DNA follows: TGTGCCAGCAGCCAAGTCGCGGGCAATCAGCCCCAGCATTTT. This encodes CASSQVAGNQPQHF.

J is TRBJ1-2 and V is TRBV7-9; 8 bases fit TRBD1. Germline CDR1 SEHNR, CDR2 FQNEAQ (reference sequence). With 5 bases clipped from V and 2 bases from J, the junction kept 4 bases outside the gene matches. The CDR3 loop spans 14 amino acids. The CDR3 DNA follows: TGTGCCAGCAGCCCTCAGGGGGCCAACTATGGCTACACCTTC. Its translation is CASSPQGANYGYTF. Looking up the rest from reference TRBV7-9 and TRBJ1-2 gives the full variable domain: DTGVSQNPRHKITKRGQNVTFRCDPISEHNRLYWYRQTLGQGPEFLTYFQNEAQLEKSRLLSDRFSAERPKGSFSTLEIQRTEQGDSAMYLCASSPQGANYGYTFGSGTRLTVV.

This chain joins TRBV5-1 and TRBJ2-1, with 9 bases aligning to TRBD2. Germline V CDR1 and CDR2: SGHRS, YFSETQ. The CDR3 length is 15 residues. V was pared by 0 bases and J by 7 bases, with 5 bases of the junction left unmatched. For the CDR3, the DNA is TGCGCCAGCAGCTTGGGTAGCGGGAGTAGTAATGAGCAGTTCTTC. Protein product: CASSLGSGSSNEQFF. The full variable domain, completed using reference TRBV5-1 and TRBJ2-1, is KAGVTQTPRYLIKTRGQQVTLSCSPISGHRSVSWYQQTPGQGLQFLFEYFSETQRNKGNFPGRFSGRQFSNSRSEMNVSTLELGDSALYLCASSLGSGSSNEQFFGPGTRLTVL.

The CDR3, as DNA: TGTGCCAGCTCACGCTCATCAGGGTTAGAGGATGAAAAACTGTTTTTT. Translation: CASSRSSGLEDEKLFF. The chain is built from TRBV18 and TRBJ1-4, with D perhaps matching TRBD1 (5 bases). Germline CDR1 and CDR2: KGHSH and LQKENI. CDR3 size: 16 residues. Trimming removed 4 bases at V and 6 bases at J, with 18 bases between.

There are a few counts of this clone. The rearrangement links TRBV29-1 to TRBJ1-4, with TRBD1 matching over 7 bases. The germline gives CDR1 SQVTM, CDR2 ANQGSEA. The CDR3 is made up of 14 amino acids. V gave up 5 bases and J gave up 2 bases; unmatched junction bases: 5. The CDR3 protein is CSVSRGSTNEKLFF. DNA for the CDR3: TGCAGCGTTTCCAGGGGGTCGACTAATGAAAAACTGTTTTTT.

The V and J genes are TRBV30 and TRBJ1-6; D is possibly TRBD1 (5 bases). The V and J ends lost 4 bases and 12 bases respectively, with 13 bases between them. The CDR3 runs 12 residues. CDR1 GTSNPN and CDR2 SVGIG come from the germline V gene (reference sequence). The DNA of the CDR3 is TGTGCCTGGACCCCAGGGTGGGGACCCCTCCACTTT. It is translated as CAWTPGWGPLHF.

The chain carries TRBV5-5 and TRBJ2-2; 11 bases line up with TRBD2. The CDR3 contains 17 residues. Germline values: CDR1 SGHKS, CDR2 YYEKEE (reference sequence). The trim removed 4 bases at V and 1 base at J, leaving 6 bases unmatched. The CDR3 DNA follows: TGTGCCAGCAGCCCCCTTAGCGGGAGGGGGAACACCGGGGAGCTGTTTTTT. Translation gives CASSPLSGRGNTGELFF.

This chain uses TRBV6-4 with TRBJ2-3, with D tentatively TRBD2 (6 bases). This CDR3 has 16 residues. Trimming cost V 6 bases and J 0 bases, with 16 bases left between them. CDR1 and CDR2 from the germline V gene are MRHNA and SNTAGT. CDR3 sequence: CASRPYAGPSTDTQYF. In DNA, the CDR3 is TGTGCCAGCAGGCCCTACGCGGGGCCTAGCACAGATACGCAGTATTTT.